These 18 T cell receptor beta chains were all obtained from the same sample, sequenced in a study of CD8 T cells in ankylosing spondylitis. TCRdb reprocessed the 5' RACE reads via MiXCR and lists one record per CDR3 protein. The repertoire includes 35,000 or so distinct CDR3 sequences, about 5.5% of them detected once, and 12% sits in the top ten. Material for sequencing was blood, either unsorted or a sorted T cell fraction (not recorded which). The receptors were gathered from a male donor with ankylosing spondylitis or in good health (not recorded which).

This clonotype was seen repeatedly, ten times or more. The chain links TRBV20-1 to TRBJ2-1; no clear D gene. The CDR3 spans 15 residues. In germline, CDR1 is DFQATT, CDR2 SNEGSKA (reference sequence). Trimming took off 0 bases at V and 2 bases at J, with 11 bases between the two ends. The CDR3 nucleotides read TGCAGTGCTAGAGATTCCAGCGATGCCTACAATGAGCAGTTCTTC. This codes for CSARDSSDAYNEQFF.

The chain has TRBV2 and TRBJ2-7; TRBD2 matches 8 bases. There are 14 residues in the CDR3. J was trimmed by 1 base and V by 7 bases; bases with no gene match: 6. In germline, CDR1 is SNHLY, CDR2 FYNNEI. The CDR3 DNA is TGTGCCAGCAACCGGGAGGGACGATCCTACGAGCAGTACTTC. As protein: CASNREGRSYEQYF.

This clonotype was observed at least ten times. The V and J genes are TRBV6-5 and TRBJ2-7, with unresolved D. The V gene lost 0 bases and the J gene lost 2 bases, with 5 bases spanning the gap. Per the germline V gene, CDR1 is MNHEY and CDR2 is SVGAGI. The CDR3 consists of 13 residues. CDR3 DNA sequence: TGTGCCAGCAGTTACTCGCTAGCCTACGAGCAGTACTTC. Protein sequence: CASSYSLAYEQYF.

This clonotype appeared many times. The rearrangement uses TRBV18 and TRBJ1-2, with D possibly being TRBD1 (6 bases). The germline CDR1 and CDR2 sequences are KGHSH and LQKENI. The CDR3 totals 16 residues. The germline V and J ends were trimmed by 0 bases and 7 bases, with 18 bases remaining between them. CDR3 region: CASSPPTSGEVSGYTF. The CDR3 region has the DNA TGTGCCAGCTCACCACCGACGTCAGGGGAGGTCTCTGGCTACACCTTC.

This clonotype was picked up many times. The V and J genes are TRBV9 and TRBJ2-1, with D possibly being TRBD1 or TRBD2 (6 bases each). The CDR3 length is 15 residues. Trimming stripped 0 bases from V and 4 bases from J, with 11 bases between. Germline CDR1 SGDLS, CDR2 YYNGEE. The CDR3 bases are TGTGCCAGCAGCGTAGACAGGGCGGGATACAATGAGCAGTTCTTC. Translation: CASSVDRAGYNEQFF.

This clonotype was picked up many times. The V call is TRBV24-1, the J call TRBJ1-5; tentative D call: TRBD1 (5 bases). The CDR3 has 14 residues. From germline, CDR1 is KGHDR and CDR2 SFDVKD. V lost 10 bases and J 3 bases, leaving 15 bases between the germline ends. CDR3 nucleotide sequence: TGTGCCACGCGGTACCGACAGTACAATCAGCCCCAGCATTTT. This encodes CATRYRQYNQPQHF.

With regard to this clonotype: One end of the junction does not line up with germline, which may come from a read error. The chain recombines TRBV12-3 or TRBV12-4 with TRBJ2-1, with unresolved D. The length of the CDR3 is 13 residues. This CDR3 is CVSSLTDSVEQFF. The CDR3 DNA sequence: TGTGTCAGCAGTTTAACCGACTCCGTCGAGCAGTTCTTC.

This clonotype was detected many times. The rearrangement links TRBV12-3 or TRBV12-4 to TRBJ2-1, with a possible D match to TRBD2 (6 bases). This CDR3 is built from 16 residues. Between the trimmed V and J ends, which lost 3 bases and 4 bases, there was a span of 16 bases. The chain's CDR3 is CASSFYASASYNEQFF. In DNA form, the CDR3 reads TGTGCCAGCAGTTTTTATGCTAGCGCTAGTTACAATGAGCAGTTCTTC.

The J gene is TRBJ2-1, the V gene TRBV5-1, with D hard to call. This CDR3 spans 13 amino acids. Germline V gene data show CDR1 as SGHRS and CDR2 as YFSETQ. Trimming cost V 2 bases and J 5 bases, with 8 bases left between them. The CDR3: CASSFSLDNEQFF. Here the CDR3 DNA reads TGCGCCAGCAGCTTCTCCCTGGACAATGAGCAGTTCTTC. Supplemented by reference TRBV5-1 and TRBJ2-1, the full variable domain reads KAGVTQTPRYLIKTRGQQVTLSCSPISGHRSVSWYQQTPGQGLQFLFEYFSETQRNKGNFPGRFSGRQFSNSRSEMNVSTLELGDSALYLCASSFSLDNEQFFGPGTRLTVL.

This clonotype was recorded many times. The junction departs from germline at one end; a sequencing error may be responsible. The V and J genes are TRBV7-7 and TRBJ2-7; a weak D match, TRBD1 (5 bases). Germline-derived CDR1 and CDR2 are SSHAT and FNYEAQ (reference sequence). CDR3 length: 13 amino acids. The CDR3 spells CASSQQGSYEQYF. DNA of the CDR3: TGTGCTAGCAGCCAGCAGGGTTCCTACGAGCAGTACTTC.

This rearrangement joins TRBV24-1 to TRBJ2-1, with D perhaps TRBD1 or TRBD2 (5 bases each). V lost 12 bases to trimming and J lost 4 bases, with 15 bases between them. CDR1 KGHDR and CDR2 SFDVKD come from the germline V gene. The CDR3 covers 13 residues. The CDR3 spells CASSGTDYNEQFF. As DNA, the CDR3 is TGTGCCTCCTCCGGGACCGATTACAATGAGCAGTTCTTC.

This clonotype was seen many times. The chain joins TRBV7-2 to TRBJ2-1; 12 nucleotides line up with TRBD2. The J segment lost 9 bases and the V segment lost 5 bases, leaving 5 bases of the junction unmatched. This CDR3 has 14 amino acids. Germline lookup yields CDR1 SGHTA and CDR2 FQGNSA. CDR3 amino acids: CASSVTSGSLEQFF. CDR3 nucleotide sequence: TGTGCCAGCAGCGTGACTAGCGGGAGTCTTGAGCAGTTCTTC. The full variable domain, with the rest looked up from reference TRBV7-2 and TRBJ2-1, is GAGVSQSPSNKVTEKGKDVELRCDPISGHTALYWYRQSLGQGLEFLIYFQGNSAPDKSGLPSDRFSAERTGGSVSTLTIQRTQQEDSAVYLCASSVTSGSLEQFFGPGTRLTVL.

This clonotype was observed at least ten times. The gene calls are TRBV30 and TRBJ2-1; D might be TRBD2 (5 bases). The CDR3 consists of 13 residues. The V gene's germline CDR1 is GTSNPN and CDR2 SVGIG (reference sequence). The V end lost 2 bases, the J end lost 5 bases, and 10 bases lay between the germline ends. Here the CDR3 DNA reads TGTGCCTGGAGTATGCGGGCCGACAATGAGCAGTTCTTC. Its protein product is CAWSMRADNEQFF.

This clonotype was found many times. This rearrangement joins TRBV5-1 to TRBJ2-1, with 15 positions matching TRBD2. This CDR3 has 16 amino acids. CDR1 SGHRS and CDR2 YFSETQ come from the germline V gene. Trimming took 4 bases from V and 8 from J; bases not matched to a gene: 7. CDR3 nucleotides: TGCGCCAGCAGCCGGACTAGCGGGGGGGTTCTCGATGAGCAGTTCTTC. This gives the protein CASSRTSGGVLDEQFF.

The sample holds many counts of this clonotype. V usage is TRBV5-1 and J usage is TRBJ2-2, with no clear D. The CDR3 sequence is 11 residues long. Trimming left V 4 bases short and J 5 bases short, with 3 bases between. Germline loops: CDR1 SGHRS, CDR2 YFSETQ. CDR3 in DNA: TGCGCCAGCAGCACAACCGGGGAGCTGTTTTTT. Its translation is CASSTTGELFF.

This clonotype has at least ten counts. This sequence joins TRBV9 and TRBJ1-5, with D maybe TRBD1 (5 bases). Trimming pared 4 bases from V and 3 bases from J, leaving 11 bases between. There are 14 residues in the CDR3. Germline loops: CDR1 SGDLS, CDR2 YYNGEE. In DNA form, the CDR3 reads TGTGCCAGCAGCTCCGACAGTCACAATCAGCCCCAGCATTTT. It encodes CASSSDSHNQPQHF.

This clonotype was recorded many times. This chain links TRBV5-1 with TRBJ2-2, with D possibly called TRBD1 or TRBD2 (7 bases each). CDR1 and CDR2 from the germline V gene are SGHRS and YFSETQ. Trimming left V 3 bases short and J 5 bases short, with 23 bases between. The length of the CDR3 is 18 residues. The CDR3 sequence: CASSSSGQWTGRTGELFF. CDR3 in DNA: TGCGCCAGCAGCTCCTCGGGACAGTGGACCGGGAGGACCGGGGAGCTGTTTTTT.

This clonotype was seen many times. The chain couples TRBV20-1 to TRBJ2-1; D is ambiguous. In germline, CDR1 is DFQATT, CDR2 SNEGSKA (reference sequence). The CDR3 is made up of 11 amino acids. Trimming pared 4 bases from V and 9 bases from J, leaving 10 bases between. The CDR3 DNA sequence: TGCAGTGCTACCCCTCAATCTGAGCAGTTCTTC. Residues: CSATPQSEQFF.